This T cell receptor beta chain was documented in a study of T cells in Graves' hyperthyroidism and ophthalmopathy. For the study at large: The authors collected peripheral blood at initial diagnosis, before any treatment. General study points: Ophthalmopathy was told apart from stable hyperthyroidism by a 13 V-J model.

Those patients with uncontrolled infection, other autoimmune disease, pregnancy or lactation were excluded. 10 ml of fresh peripheral blood supplied the PBMCs. This clonotype has ten or more counts. Its antigen is not known. TCR beta CDR3 sequences were amplified from RNA transcripts. Carried out on the TCR CDR3, a first-round RT-PCR used the HTBI primer set. TCRdb independently ran MiXCR on the multiplex PCR reads; one entry per CDR3 protein. This table has about 550,000 distinct CDR3 sequences, around 21% appearing once. Looked up from germline, CDR1 is MNHEY and CDR2 is SVGAGI. The V end was cut by 3 bases, the J end by 8 bases, with 14 bases between. The CDR3 is 15 residues long.

What was sequenced was blood. The V gene is TRBV6-5, the J gene TRBJ1-6; TRBD1 is a possible D gene (5 bases). The receptor comes from a man between 18 and 29 years old with Graves' hyperthyroidism. CDR3 region: CASSYGWVGDSPLHF. CDR3 bases: TGTGCCAGCAGTTATGGATGGGTGGGGGATTCACCCCTCCACTTT.